Detailed here is one T cell receptor (beta chain). This clone was counted only a few times. Its antigen specificity is not known. The sample holds no much larger clone one base away, and base qualities are not on file. This entry comes from a study of cytomegalovirus exposure and HLA in healthy donors (dated by TCRdb to the late 2010s). Regarding the research as a whole: According to an earlier analysis of 587 of the donors, roughly 180 million T cells yielded 117 million unique TCR beta sequences and about 300 Gb of sequence data. Approximately 300 gigabases of sequencing data and tens of millions of unique TCR sequences were included in an early release covering 550 to 800 HLA-typed donors. The genetic ancestry cluster associated with self-reported Caucasian donors included roughly 84% of the approximately 410 genotyped donors. The study aimed to test whether cataloging public T cell receptors could reveal signatures of past pathogen exposure. The T cell repertoires of 700 or so subjects were profiled by immunosequencing and related to cytomegalovirus serostatus. In addition to the first cohort of hundreds of subjects, a separate validation cohort of 130 or so different subjects was used. High-throughput TCR immunosequencing, statistical association of individual TCRs with disease status, and machine learning were combined to predict cytomegalovirus infection status. A later analysis re-analyzed previously published TCR beta repertoires from approximately 700 donors and added high-resolution HLA genotyping to study TCR occurrence patterns. In the later analysis, no new phenotypic data were used to find candidate immune exposures; instead, reliance was placed on TCR beta sequences and their occurrence across donors. To decide whether each TCR beta V gene segment behaved as functional or pseudogenic, an earlier analysis of some 570 of the donors relied on high-throughput TCR beta sequencing. Donor age, sex, ethnicity and CMV serostatus were collected together with the repertoire data. A later genetic analysis took genome-wide SNP genotypes for about 55% of the roughly 700 donors and used that subset as a discovery cohort. Every repertoire in the discovery cohort had been generated on one and the same sequencing platform. Class I and class II HLA loci were covered by the typing at four-digit resolution. Typing coverage varied by locus: about 629-630 donors for A, B, C, DRB1 and DQB1; roughly 560 for DQA1; about 570 for DPA1; roughly 450 for DPB1. Four to six DR-DQ haplotypes were handled as single units for association and clustering, since linkage in the cohort was strong. Among about 410 genotyped donors of the cohort, an average of approximately 240,000 unique TCR beta nucleotide sequences was sequenced per donor, of which approximately 19% were non-productive. The study at large found these results: A later genetic analysis associated a missense DCLRE1C variant with V-gene and J-gene trimming of TCR beta chains, and an independent cohort replicated the association. According to a later analysis, TCR association rates differed among HLA loci, with DRB1 alleles showing the most associated TCRs and HLA-C alleles showing the fewest. Some IMGT-functional V segments, including TRBV6-2 and TRBV6-3, could not be told apart with the 87-base-pair reads, so those segments were excluded. Because some donors lacked HLA typing at each locus, the association tests relied only on the typed subset. At a false discovery rate of 0.05, a later analysis linked under 20,000 TCR beta sequences to specific HLA alleles. In a later analysis, HLA-associated TCR beta chains were found to be more clonally expanded and to have lower generation probabilities than equally common non-associated chains. The sequencing pipeline was judged likely to have produced a cluster of highly shared sequence variants as a technical artifact. Correlated functional status among segregating V segments might be attributable to linkage disequilibrium, but an unknown experimental factor could not be ruled out. In a later genetic analysis, fewer N-insertions in productive TCRs were reported among donors in an Asian-associated ancestry cluster than the roughly 700-donor mean. The study gave a list of 150 to 200 TCR beta chains associated with cytomegalovirus. In an earlier analysis of roughly 560 of the donors, most TCR beta V segments were observed in productive rearrangements about 87% or about 30% of the time, broadly matching IMGT annotations. In vitro tests confirmed that a few of the cytomegalovirus-associated TCR beta chains recognize cytomegalovirus antigens. A later analysis reported that several top co-occurrence clusters appeared linked to parvovirus B19, influenza, CMV and Epstein-Barr virus. The only immune exposure information available for the cohort was CMV serostatus. When HLA alleles, especially DR and DQ, strongly co-occurred, TCR associations were difficult to assign to individual alleles. The presence/absence analyses assumed that sequencing depth was roughly uniform across donors, and that assumption may not be true. Because counts were too low, roughly 18 rarely observed V segments, including chromosome 9 orphons, were left out of the earlier analysis of 500 to 650 of the donors. A further reported finding was that TCR beta sequences accurately predicted the HLA-A and HLA-B alleles for most subjects in the first cohort. Most CMV-associated TCR beta chains appeared to be HLA-restricted in a later analysis, and the HLA associations seemed to be driven largely by CMV exposure. The classifier was reported to diagnose cytomegalovirus status with high specificity and sensitivity in both the original and validation cohorts. Across donors, most TCR sequences were observed very rarely, whereas some public TCRs were present in many individuals. The authors suggested that the approach could potentially be extended to other disease states and immunological phenotypes. This cohort had only TCR beta chains sequenced, and the lack of alpha or paired-chain data limited which features could be detected.

The protocol used for the library was the immunoSEQ multiplex PCR assay. For the multiplex PCR, a mixture combining 60 forward primers for TCR Vbeta segments and 13 reverse primers for TCR Jbeta segments was used. Amplification of the CDR3 region of rearranged TCR beta genes was performed with a multiplex PCR assay on genomic DNA. On the Illumina HiSeq System, the amplified TCR beta libraries were sequenced as 87-base-pair reads. For the original study's pipeline: Across the roughly 670 repertoires, a later analysis counted about 81 million unique TCR beta chains, roughly 11 million of which were shared by at least two donors. Raw reads were error-corrected and collapsed into unique sequences with a nearest-neighbor algorithm that merged closely related sequences to remove PCR and sequencing errors. V, D and J gene segments were assigned by aligning CDR3 sequences to IMGT reference sequences. Each retained sequence needed at least a six-nucleotide match to both a V gene segment and a J gene segment. A rearrangement was called productive if the CDR3 had no stop codons and remained in frame with V and J, and every other rearrangement was called non-productive. CDR3 was defined by IMGT convention, running from the second conserved V-encoded cysteine to the conserved J-encoded phenylalanine. In an earlier analysis of approximately 590 of the donors, sequences lacking an unambiguous match to a single V gene segment were excluded. An earlier analysis of 500 to 600 of the donors classified V segments as functional when productive rearrangements were above 56.7% and as segregating when the standard deviation between donors was above 5%. To diagnose cytomegalovirus status from the catalog of TCR beta chain sequences, a statistical classification framework was built. V and J gene assignment, in a later analysis, came from comparing TCR nucleotide sequences with IMGT/GENE-DB human TR gene sequences. A later analysis assigned CDR3 sequences and most-parsimonious VDJ recombination scenarios with the TCRdist pipeline. In a later analysis, each TCR beta chain was defined by its CDR3 amino acid sequence together with its V-gene family, and reads lacking a unique V-gene family were excluded. To address suspected cross-contamination and a sequencing artifact, a later analysis removed several hundred highly shared, low-generation-probability nucleotide sequences. In a later analysis, a clonal expansion index was calculated for each public chain from normalized within-repertoire ranks of inferred template counts. A later analysis computed generation probabilities with a VDJ recombination model fitted to out-of-frame rearrangements, and checked the results against IGoR. In a later analysis, TCR-TCR, TCR-HLA and TCR-CMV co-occurrence was scored with hypergeometric tests, and a repertoire-size bias correction was applied to TCR pairs. False discovery rates were estimated in a later analysis by permuting HLA or CMV assignments 20 times. In a later analysis, co-occurring TCRs were grouped using DBSCAN, with TCRdist sequence similarity added in when clustering inside HLA-allele-positive subsets. Co-occurrence clustering excluded repertoires with fewer than 30,000 or more than 120,000 public chains, plus five with anomalous nucleotide sharing. Entries here come from immuneACCESS through TCRdb and include only in-frame sequences with V and J called. Some clones fail to appear in such tables; in the studies checked, an unresolved V gene covers under half of the shortfall, and the cause of the remainder is unknown. That table is the source of V, J and clone size, and D and trimming were worked out from the DNA. Recorded for this sample are 200,000 to 300,000 clones; 82% of them occurred a single time. Of the sample, 4.5% to 6% is held by the ten largest clones.

The CDR3 goes from the cysteine to the phenylalanine over 15 residues. Just CDR3 DNA is preserved here, 45 bases in frame from base 1. Relative to germline, V is 7 bases shorter and J is 2 bases shorter, with 17 bases between their ends. Via the germline V gene (reference sequence), CDR1 is LNHDA and CDR2 SQIVND. The cohort was made up of about 670 healthy bone marrow donors. At the time of sampling, every cohort member was nominally healthy, though immune exposures that went unrecorded were likely present. The donor was CMV seropositive and belonged to the group of 250 to 350 seropositive cohort members. A peripheral blood sample was provided by each donor, and peripheral blood mononuclear cells were used for TCR beta sequencing. Genomic DNA extraction from the blood cell samples was performed with the Qiagen DNeasy Blood Extraction Kit.

This chain joins TRBV19 to TRBJ1-1; TRBD1 might be the D gene, on 5 matching bases. The TCR was taken from a woman aged 40 to 55 in good health and CMV-seropositive. The sequenced sample was PBMCs. This receptor carries the CDR3 CASTPAGFINTEAFF. The DNA sequence is as follows: TGTGCCAGTACCCCTGCAGGGTTCATAAACACTGAAGCTTTCTTT. The reference TRBV19 and TRBJ1-1 proteins fill in what lies around the CDR3, so the full variable domain reads DGGITQSPKYLFRKEGQNVTLSCEQNLNHDAMYWYRQDPGQGLRLIYYSQIVNDFQKGDIAEGYSVSREKKESFPLTVTSAQKNPTAFYLCASTPAGFINTEAFFGQGTRLTVV.